A selection of T cell receptor beta chains follows, all from one sample in a study of blood T cells in healthy people across ages. From the 5' RACE reads, TCRdb called clonotypes with MiXCR, one entry per CDR3 protein. The sample records approximately 790,000 distinct CDR3 sequences, roughly 60% being singletons. Material for sequencing was blood. These receptors all stem from a man aged 25-40 years in good health. The CDR3 runs from the conserved cysteine through the conserved F or W. The D gene is left open where the match is weak. Clone size appears in some rows only: once, few, many, or a class for an expanded clone.

TRBV11-2	.	TRBJ2-5	.	TGTGCCAGCAGCTTATCCGACAGCCATCAAGAGACCCAGTACTTC	CASSLSDSHQETQYF
TRBV4-1	.	TRBJ2-1	.	TGCGCCAGCAGCCCCCTTTGGCAGTTCTTC	CASSPLWQFF
TRBV29-1	.	TRBJ2-7	.	TGCAGCGTTCTCGAGAGGTACGAGCAGTACTTC	CSVLERYEQYF
TRBV10-3	TRBD1	TRBJ2-5	.	TGTGCCATCAGGGAGGACAGGGGGCAGGAGACCCAGTACTTC	CAIREDRGQETQYF
TRBV11-2	.	TRBJ1-6	.	TGTGCCAGCAGACCCCAGGGGATTAATTCACCCCTCCACTTT	CASRPQGINSPLHF
TRBV6-2/TRBV6-3	.	TRBJ1-2	once	TGTGCCAGCAGTCCGTCTGTACATGGCTACACCTTC	CASSPSVHGYTF
TRBV7-2	.	TRBJ2-5	.	TGTGCCAGCAGCTTAGTCTTAGATGAGACCCAGTACTTC	CASSLVLDETQYF
TRBV4-3	.	TRBJ2-7	.	TGCGCCAGCAGCCAAGGAAGGACGGGATACAATGAGCAGTACTTC	CASSQGRTGYNEQYF
TRBV28	TRBD1	TRBJ2-4	few	TGTGCCAGCAGTTTCCCGACAGGGGAAGAAAACATTCAGTACTTC	CASSFPTGEENIQYF
TRBV4-2	TRBD1	TRBJ2-1	.	TGTGCCAGCAGCCTGCCGACAGGGGCAAATGAGCAGTTCTTC	CASSLPTGANEQFF
TRBV7-2	.	TRBJ2-6	many	TGTGCCAGCAGCTCTATGGCTGGATTCTCTGGGGCCAACGTCCTGACTTTC	CASSSMAGFSGANVLTF